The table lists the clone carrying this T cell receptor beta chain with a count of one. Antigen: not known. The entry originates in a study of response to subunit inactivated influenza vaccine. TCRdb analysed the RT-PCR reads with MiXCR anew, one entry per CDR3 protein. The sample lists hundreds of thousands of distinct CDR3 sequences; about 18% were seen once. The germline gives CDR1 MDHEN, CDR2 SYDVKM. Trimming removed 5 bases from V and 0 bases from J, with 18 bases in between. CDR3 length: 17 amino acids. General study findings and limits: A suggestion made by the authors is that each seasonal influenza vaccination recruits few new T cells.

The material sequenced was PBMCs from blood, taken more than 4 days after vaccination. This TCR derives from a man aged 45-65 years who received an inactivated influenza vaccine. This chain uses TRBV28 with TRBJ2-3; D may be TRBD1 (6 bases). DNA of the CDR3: TGTGCCAGCAGTCCTCGACATTACAGGGCTAGCACAGATACGCAGTATTTT. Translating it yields CASSPRHYRASTDTQYF.